This TCR beta chain was observed in a study of cytomegalovirus exposure and HLA in healthy donors. Only in-frame clones appear in the TCRdb table, and some are missing; sequencing was by immunoSEQ multiplex PCR. Among some 220,000 clones, over 80% were seen once, and the ten largest hold 1.1%. With 1 base clipped from V and 1 base from J, the junction kept 6 bases outside the gene matches. CDR1 and CDR2 from the germline V gene are SGHRS and YFSETQ. This CDR3 is 16 amino acids long. Findings and limits, study-wide: The authors enumerated 150 to 200 TCR beta chains as linked to cytomegalovirus. Specificity for CMV antigens was confirmed in vitro for a few of the CMV-associated chains.

This clone was found once. Its antigen is not known. This chain joins TRBV5-1 and TRBJ2-5; TRBD2 matches 8 bases. This TCR was sampled from a woman aged 18-30 years in good health and CMV-seronegative. The sequenced sample was PBMCs. The CDR3 DNA sequence: TGCGCCAGCAGCTTGAGCGGGGGAGGTAGCCAAGAGACCCAGTACTTC. Translation gives CASSLSGGGSQETQYF.